This TCR beta chain was profiled in a study of OX40 agonist ivuxolimab in advanced cancers. As concerns this clone: What it binds is not known.

Assay: immunoSEQ multiplex PCR; the TCRdb copy retains only in-frame clones and omits some. The sample has about 76,000 clones; 75% to 90% are singletons. Study results and limitations: Part of the nonresponder group also had normalized T-cell clonal expansion that was low. On average, a greater number of expanded clones characterised CD8+ T cells relative to CD4+.

Trimming took off 1 base at V and 3 bases at J, with 10 bases between the two ends. Looked up from germline, CDR1 is SGHDT and CDR2 is YYEEEE. This CDR3 region has 14 residues. The source of this sequence is an adult with an advanced solid tumor such as melanoma, head and neck, liver or kidney cancer. The chain recombines TRBV5-6 with TRBJ1-1; D ambiguous. Sequencing was performed on CD4+ or CD8+ T cells sorted from blood, taken in a trial of the OX40 agonist ivuxolimab. The CDR3 DNA is TGTGCCAGCAGCTTGAGAGGCGTGGACACTGAAGCTTTCTTT. This translates into CASSLRGVDTEAFF.